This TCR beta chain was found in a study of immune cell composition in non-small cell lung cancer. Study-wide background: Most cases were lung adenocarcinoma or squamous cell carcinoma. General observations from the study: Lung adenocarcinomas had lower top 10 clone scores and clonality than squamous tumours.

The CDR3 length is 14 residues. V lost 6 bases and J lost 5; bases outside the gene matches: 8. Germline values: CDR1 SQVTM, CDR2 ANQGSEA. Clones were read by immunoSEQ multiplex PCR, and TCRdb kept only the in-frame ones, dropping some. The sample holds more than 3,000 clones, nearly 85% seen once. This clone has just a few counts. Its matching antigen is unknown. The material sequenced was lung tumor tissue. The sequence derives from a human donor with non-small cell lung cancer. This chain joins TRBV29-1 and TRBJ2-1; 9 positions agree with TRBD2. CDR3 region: CSVGWTSANNEQFF. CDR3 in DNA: TGCAGCGTCGGATGGACTAGCGCGAACAATGAGCAGTTCTTC.